Sequencing of this T cell receptor (beta chain) was carried out in a study of blood T cell repertoires in COVID-19. Study overall: T cells, B-cell-depleted T cells, or PBMCs supplied cDNA or gDNA.

The cohort comprised adults aged 18 to 89 years residing in 24 US areas. With 7 bases removed from V and 7 bases from J, the gap between germline ends came to 19 bases. Germline V lookup: CDR1 SNHLY, CDR2 FYNNEI. The CDR3 contains 15 residues. Using immunoSEQ multiplex PCR, the repertoire was profiled, and TCRdb retains in-frame clones only, with some absent. The sample lists more than 200,000 clones, 70% to 90% occurring once. This receptor was taken from a man aged 30 to 45 with acute COVID-19. The chain combines TRBV2 with TRBJ1-4; D possibly corresponds to TRBD1 (6 bases). Sequencing was performed on PBMCs or T cells enriched from blood (not recorded which). CDR3 in DNA: TGTGCCAGCAATCAACCGGGACATGGAGGTGAAAAACTGTTTTTT. It encodes CASNQPGHGGEKLFF.